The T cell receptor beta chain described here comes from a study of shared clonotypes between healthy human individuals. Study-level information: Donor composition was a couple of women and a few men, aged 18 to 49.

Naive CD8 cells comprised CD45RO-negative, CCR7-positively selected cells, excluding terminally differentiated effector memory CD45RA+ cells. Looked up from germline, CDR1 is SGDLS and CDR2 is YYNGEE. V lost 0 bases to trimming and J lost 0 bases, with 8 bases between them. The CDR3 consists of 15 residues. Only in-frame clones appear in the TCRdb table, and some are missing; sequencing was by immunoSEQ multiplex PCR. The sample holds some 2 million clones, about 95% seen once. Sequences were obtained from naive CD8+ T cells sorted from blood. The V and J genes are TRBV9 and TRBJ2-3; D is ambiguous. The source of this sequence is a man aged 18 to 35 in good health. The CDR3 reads CASSVGSYSTDTQYF. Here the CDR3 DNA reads TGTGCCAGCAGCGTAGGCAGCTATAGCACAGATACGCAGTATTTT.